Listed below are T cell receptor beta chains from one sample, sequenced in a study of OX40 agonist ivuxolimab in advanced cancers. Method: immunoSEQ multiplex PCR; TCRdb's copy keeps in-frame clones and lacks some. The sample has roughly 100,000 clones, roughly 88% seen once. This sample comprised CD4+ or CD8+ T cells sorted from blood, obtained in a trial of the OX40 agonist ivuxolimab. The receptor set was obtained from an adult with an advanced solid tumor such as melanoma, head and neck, liver or kidney cancer. Each CDR3 is given with its conserved first and last residue. The D gene is left open where the match is weak. The size field is filled for only some rows; it gives once, few, many or a size class.

V,J,D,size,DNA,CDR3
TRBV30,TRBJ2-6,.,.,TGTGCCTGGAGACAGGGAGGGACTGGGGCCAACGTCCTGACTTTC,CAWRQGGTGANVLTF
TRBV19,TRBJ2-7,.,.,TGTGCCACCGAAGACGGCGAGCAGTACTTC,CATEDGEQYF
TRBV4-3,TRBJ2-2,.,.,TGCGCCAGCAGCCAAGATGGGGCGGAAAACACCGGGGAGCTGTTTTTT,CASSQDGAENTGELFF
TRBV7-9,TRBJ2-5,.,.,TGTGCCAGCAGCTTGGTACCCCTAGTTTTGCCTATAAGAGAGACCCAGTACTTC,CASSLVPLVLPIRETQYF
TRBV6-1,TRBJ2-7,TRBD2,.,TGTGCCAGCGGGGAGGGAAGAGGCGAGCAGTACTTC,CASGEGRGEQYF
TRBV10-3,TRBJ1-6,.,.,TGTGCCATCGGGGCGGCAGATTCACCCCTCCACTTT,CAIGAADSPLHF
TRBV7-3,TRBJ1-1,.,.,TGTGCCAGCAGCTTAACTGGCGGGAACACTGAAGCTTTCTTT,CASSLTGGNTEAFF
TRBV4-1,TRBJ2-5,.,.,TGCGCCAGCAGCCCGGGGGCAGGTGACGAGACCCAGTACTTC,CASSPGAGDETQYF
TRBV27,TRBJ2-5,TRBD2,.,TGTGCCAGCAGTTTGGGTAGCGGGAGAGAGGAGACCCAGTACTTC,CASSLGSGREETQYF
TRBV27,TRBJ1-1,.,.,TGTGCCAGCAGTTTTGGGCGAGTAACTGAAGCTTTCTTT,CASSFGRVTEAFF
TRBV5-1,TRBJ1-1,.,.,TGCGCCAGCAGCTTTGGGTCCCTTAACACTGAAGCTTTCTTT,CASSFGSLNTEAFF
TRBV2,TRBJ1-4,.,.,TGTGCCAGCACGTCAACTAATGAAAAACTGTTTTTT,CASTSTNEKLFF
TRBV19,TRBJ2-5,.,few,TGTGCCAGTAGTAAAAACCCCAGGGAGACCCAGTACTTC,CASSKNPRETQYF
TRBV6-5,TRBJ2-3,.,.,TGTGCCAGCACCACAAGTAGTACAGATACGCAGTATTTT,CASTTSSTDTQYF
TRBV19,TRBJ2-6,.,.,TGTGCCGGGCGGACAGTTGGGGCCAACGTCCTGACTTTC,CAGRTVGANVLTF
TRBV2,TRBJ2-7,.,.,TGTGCCAGCAGTGTGACCAACCTTCAGTACTTC,CASSVTNLQYF
TRBV6-5,TRBJ2-1,TRBD2,.,TGTGCCAGCAGAGGCGGGAGCACCTACAATGAGCAGTTCTTC,CASRGGSTYNEQFF
TRBV27,TRBJ2-7,TRBD2,.,TGTGCCAGCAGTTTAGGACTAGCGGACGAGCAGTACTTC,CASSLGLADEQYF
TRBV7-6,TRBJ1-1,.,few,TGTGCCAGCAGCCCAGGCGCTGGAACTGAAGCTTTCTTT,CASSPGAGTEAFF
TRBV5-1,TRBJ1-4,.,.,TGCGCCAGCAGCTTGAATGGTGGTACTAATGAAAAACTGTTTTTT,CASSLNGGTNEKLFF
TRBV5-4,TRBJ2-5,.,.,TGTGCCAGCAGCTACGGGACCGTCCAAGAGACCCAGTACTTC,CASSYGTVQETQYF
TRBV12-2,TRBJ2-7,.,.,TGTGCAAGTCGCCCCCGAAGGGTTTCGAACGAGCAGTACTTC,CASRPRRVSNEQYF
TRBV14,TRBJ1-2,.,.,TGTGCCAGCAGCCCTATGGGGATCGGGGGCACTGGCTACACCTTC,CASSPMGIGGTGYTF
TRBV7-3,TRBJ2-1,.,.,TGTGCCAGCAGCCCCCAAATTTGGAATGAGCAGTTCTTC,CASSPQIWNEQFF
TRBV5-1,TRBJ2-2,TRBD2,.,TGCGCCAGCAGCTTGTTGGAGCGGGAGTTGTACACCGGGGAGCTGTTTTTT,CASSLLERELYTGELFF
TRBV9,TRBJ2-2,TRBD2,once,TGTGCCAGCAGCGTAGACCCTAGCGGGAGGGTGAACACCGGGGAGCTGTTTTTT,CASSVDPSGRVNTGELFF
TRBV11-3,TRBJ2-7,.,.,TGTGCCAGCAGCTGGGCCTCCTACGAGCAGTACTTC,CASSWASYEQYF
TRBV30,TRBJ1-5,.,few,TGTGCCTGGGCCAGGGACGCGGGAAGCAATCAGCCCCAGCATTTT,CAWARDAGSNQPQHF
TRBV28,TRBJ2-1,.,.,TGTGCCAGCAGTTTCTTAAATTACCAGGCACGGGAGCAGTTCTTC,CASSFLNYQAREQFF